The 31 T cell receptor beta chains below come from one sample, sequenced in a study of vaccination and CD4 T cells after COVID-19. Treatment noted: approximately 9-day PBMC culture with coronavirus spike peptide pools or control peptides (ViraFEST assay). Sequenced with the Oncomine TCR Beta short-read assay was DNA taken from cultured CD4+ T cells. TCRdb re-called the PCR reads through MiXCR, storing one row per CDR3 protein. The sample holds more than 12,000 distinct CDR3 sequences, 29% seen once. What these receptors recognize is not known. The sample here was CD4+ T cells from blood, cultured in vitro, taken before SARS-CoV-2 vaccination. The receptors shown here come from a human donor who received a COVID-19 vaccine.

The rearrangement joins TRBV25-1 to TRBJ1-5; 7 bases match TRBD1. The V gene end was trimmed by 5 bases and the J gene end by 0 bases; junction bases not matched to a gene: 7. This CDR3 has 16 residues. Germline loops: CDR1 MGHDK, CDR2 SYGVNS. The CDR3 bases are TGTGCCAGCAGTAAAGGGGGCCCTTATAGCAATCAGCCCCAGCATTTT. Its translation is CASSKGGPYSNQPQHF. Full variable domain (rest looked up from reference TRBV25-1 and TRBJ1-5): EADIYQTPRYLVIGTGKKITLECSQTMGHDKMYWYQQDPGMELHLIHYSYGVNSTEKGDLSSESTVSRIRTEHFPLTLESARPSHTSQYLCASSKGGPYSNQPQHFGDGTRLSIL.

The chain has TRBV19 and TRBJ1-5; D unclear. V was trimmed by 4 bases and J by 0 bases, leaving 16 bases between them. The CDR3 contains 17 residues. Per the germline V gene, CDR1 is LNHDA and CDR2 is SQIVND (reference sequence). The CDR3 here is CASSTLLDMSSNQPQHF. DNA for the CDR3: TGTGCCAGTAGTACCCTCTTGGATATGAGTAGCAATCAGCCCCAGCATTTT. The full variable domain, in which reference TRBV19 and TRBJ1-5 provide the parts outside the CDR3, is DGGITQSPKYLFRKEGQNVTLSCEQNLNHDAMYWYRQDPGQGLRLIYYSQIVNDFQKGDIAEGYSVSREKKESFPLTVTSAQKNPTAFYLCASSTLLDMSSNQPQHFGDGTRLSIL.

J is TRBJ2-1 and V is TRBV11-1; 15 bases line up with TRBD2. Per germline, CDR1 SGHAT and CDR2 FQDESV (reference sequence). V was clipped by 4 bases and J by 1 base; unmatched bases: 2. This CDR3 is 17 amino acids long. The CDR3 sequence is CASSSGLAGGSYNEQFF. CDR3 nucleotide sequence: TGTGCCAGCAGCTCGGGACTAGCGGGGGGTTCCTACAATGAGCAGTTCTTC.

The gene calls are TRBV7-8 and TRBJ2-5; tentative D call: TRBD1 (5 bases). The germline CDR1 and CDR2 sequences are SGHVS and FQNEAQ. V was cut by 6 bases and J by 4 bases, with 15 bases left in between. The CDR3 length is 14 residues. In DNA, the CDR3 is TGTGCCAGCAGTCAGAGAGGCAGGGCAGAGACCCAGTACTTC. It is translated as CASSQRGRAETQYF.

This chain joins TRBV15 and TRBJ2-1; 9 bases match TRBD1. The CDR3 is 15 residues long. V lost 3 bases and J lost 4; bases outside the gene matches: 4. The V gene's germline CDR1 is LNHNV and CDR2 YYDKDF (reference sequence). CDR3 sequence: CATSRDRGTYNEQFF. The CDR3 bases are TGTGCCACCAGCAGGGACAGGGGAACTTACAATGAGCAGTTCTTC.

This clonotype was counted a single time. This chain uses TRBV6-2 or TRBV6-3 with TRBJ2-2, with 8 bases that match TRBD2. The germline V gene has CDR1 MNHEY and CDR2 SVGEGT. V lost 4 bases, J lost 2 bases, and 9 bases stayed unmatched. This CDR3 is 17 amino acids long. CDR3: CASSLMGTRANTGELFF. CDR3 DNA sequence: TGTGCCAGCAGTTTGATGGGGACTAGGGCCAACACCGGGGAGCTGTTTTTT.

The V and J genes are TRBV6-5 and TRBJ2-3; 9 bases are shared with TRBD1. Germline V gene sequence: CDR1 MNHEY, CDR2 SVGAGI. The CDR3 spans 14 residues. Trimming at V came to 3 bases and at J to 8 bases, leaving 6 bases not matched to a gene. CDR3 nucleotides: TGTGCCAGCAGTTATGGGACAGGGATGGTTACGCAGTATTTT. Translating gives CASSYGTGMVTQYF.

This rearrangement joins TRBV9 to TRBJ2-1, with TRBD2 matching over 7 bases. There are 15 residues in the CDR3. Germline CDR1 reads SGDLS; CDR2 reads YYNGEE. V shed 0 bases and J 2 bases; nucleotides not matched to a gene: 2. As DNA, the CDR3 is TGTGCCAGCAGCGTAGAAGGACTAGCCTACAATGAGCAGTTCTTC. Protein: CASSVEGLAYNEQFF.

The rearrangement uses TRBV20-1 and TRBJ2-1, with TRBD2 matching 8 bases. CDR1 and CDR2 (germline): DFQATT, SNEGSKA (reference sequence). Germline trimming cut 6 bases from V and 6 bases from J; bases unmatched to any gene: 28. This CDR3 contains 20 residues. CDR3 coding DNA: TGCAGTGCCCGGGCGTCCAAGTTAAGGGGCCTAGCGGGCGCTGTCAATGAGCAGTTCTTC. As protein: CSARASKLRGLAGAVNEQFF.

The rearrangement uses TRBV27 and TRBJ2-3; D possibly corresponds to TRBD2 (6 bases). V was trimmed by 3 bases and J by 4 bases, leaving 17 bases between them. The CDR3 is made up of 16 amino acids. Germline-derived CDR1 and CDR2 are MNHEY and SMNVEV (reference sequence). CDR3 sequence: CASSLNQGGVADTQYF. DNA of the CDR3: TGTGCCAGCAGTTTGAATCAGGGAGGAGTTGCAGATACGCAGTATTTT.

This clonotype has a handful of counts. The gene calls are TRBV6-1 and TRBJ2-2; TRBD2 matches at 9 bases. The germline V gene encodes CDR1 MNHNS and CDR2 SASEGT. This CDR3 region has 16 residues. V lost 8 bases to trimming and J lost 0 bases; unmatched junction nucleotides: 7. This chain's CDR3 is CASGGGGGANTGELFF. The DNA for the CDR3 is TGTGCCAGCGGGGGGGGCGGGGGGGCGAACACCGGGGAGCTGTTTTTT.

In its sample, this clonotype was seen a few times. This chain links TRBV30 with TRBJ2-5; weak D call: TRBD1 (6 bases). The germline V gene encodes CDR1 GTSNPN and CDR2 SVGIG (reference sequence). V lost 2 bases, J lost 0 bases, and 10 bases lay in between. This CDR3 spans 14 amino acids. The CDR3 loop reads CAWSRDRYQETQYF. Written as DNA, the CDR3 is TGTGCCTGGAGTCGTGACAGGTACCAAGAGACCCAGTACTTC.

This clonotype showed up just a few times. The J gene is TRBJ1-5, the V gene TRBV19; a possible D gene is TRBD1 (5 bases). The CDR3 consists of 12 residues. The germline CDR1 and CDR2 sequences are LNHDA and SQIVND (reference sequence). The ends were cut back, 10 bases at V and 4 bases at J, with 11 bases in the middle. The DNA for the CDR3 is TGTGCCACCAAGGGGAGTAATCAGCCCCAGCATTTT. Translation gives CATKGSNQPQHF.

This clonotype was counted only a few times. The chain has TRBV10-3 and TRBJ1-1; perhaps TRBD1 as D (6 bases). CDR1 and CDR2 (germline): ENHRY, SYGVKD. This CDR3 is 16 amino acids long. V lost 0 bases and J lost 1, with 12 bases in between. The CDR3 reads CAISESTSGANTEAFF. The CDR3 DNA sequence: TGTGCCATCAGTGAGTCGACTTCAGGGGCGAACACTGAAGCTTTCTTT.

This clonotype was observed a handful of times. The J gene is TRBJ2-3, the V gene TRBV10-1; the D is unclear. V shed 1 base and J shed 5 bases, with 4 bases lying between them. The CDR3 consists of 12 residues. CDR1 is WNHNN, CDR2 SYGVQD, per germline (reference sequence). The CDR3: CASSEFLDTQYF. DNA for the CDR3: TGCGCCAGCAGTGAGTTTTTAGATACGCAGTATTTT.

J is TRBJ2-3 and V is TRBV27; unclear D gene. The CDR3 has 13 residues. Germline V lookup: CDR1 MNHEY, CDR2 SMNVEV (reference sequence). The V and J ends lost 2 bases and 5 bases respectively, with 8 bases between them. CDR3 nucleotides: TGTGCCAGCAGTTTACGGGTCCGAGATACGCAGTATTTT. This gives the protein CASSLRVRDTQYF.

About this clonotype: The CDR3 does not end in the conserved phenylalanine or tryptophan, so this is likely a read error. The chain uses TRBV12-3 or TRBV12-4 and TRBJ2-5, with 11 bases identical to TRBD2. The CDR3 runs to 13 residues. The J segment lost 9 bases and the V segment lost 9 bases, leaving 9 bases of the junction unmatched. The chain's CDR3 is CASSGGAIGAQYS. The CDR3 nucleotides read TGTGCCAGTAGCGGGGGGGCGATAGGGGCCCAGTACTCC.

This clonotype was recorded once. This chain connects TRBV5-1 to TRBJ1-3; tentative D call: TRBD1 (5 bases). CDR1 and CDR2 from the germline V gene are SGHRS and YFSETQ. This CDR3 region has 16 residues. V was cut by 1 base and J by 2 bases, with 13 bases left in between. The CDR3 spells CASSLRGGPPGNTIYF. CDR3 sequence (DNA): TGCGCCAGCAGCTTGAGGGGTGGGCCCCCTGGAAACACCATATATTTT.

This clonotype was counted a few times. The gene calls are TRBV6-1 and TRBJ1-3, with D hard to call. The V end lost 3 bases, the J end lost 9 bases, and 18 bases lay between the germline ends. The CDR3 spans 15 residues. Germline V gene lookup returns CDR1 MNHNS and CDR2 SASEGT. The CDR3 DNA sequence: TGTGCCAGCAGTGACCCGTGGTGGTCGGAAAGCACCATATATTTT. Translating it yields CASSDPWWSESTIYF.

The chain links TRBV20-1 to TRBJ1-5; TRBD1 aligns across 11 bases. The CDR3 sequence is 15 residues long. Germline V gene lookup returns CDR1 DFQATT and CDR2 SNEGSKA (reference sequence). Losses at the gene ends were 2 bases for V and 4 bases for J; bases not matched to a gene: 4. The CDR3 nucleotides read TGCAGTGCTAGACAGGGGACAGGGGGGAATCAGCCCCAGCATTTT. Amino acid sequence: CSARQGTGGNQPQHF.

This clonotype was seen only a few times. V is TRBV21-1 and J is TRBJ1-1; the D call of TRBD1 is as the table states it, not checked on the DNA. TRBV21-1 constitutes a pseudogene. CDR3 length: 19 amino acids. CDR3 nucleotide sequence: TGTGCCAGCAGCAGGCCCCAGGAGACCCGGACCCAGGCGGACACTGAAGCTTTCTTT. This gives the protein CASSRPQETRTQADTEAFF.

V is TRBV7-2 and J is TRBJ1-1; 8 bases align to TRBD1. Germline CDR1 is SGHTA and CDR2 is FQGNSA. The CDR3 extends over 14 amino acids. The trim removed 5 bases at V and 5 bases at J, leaving 7 bases unmatched. The CDR3 region is CASSKQGESTEAFF. The CDR3 DNA is TGTGCCAGCAGCAAACAGGGGGAGAGTACTGAAGCTTTCTTT.

The CDR3 region has the DNA TGTGCCACCAGCAGAGACTATAGGGTGTCAGGGGTGGTGGGGTACAATGAGCAGTTCTTC. Protein sequence: CATSRDYRVSGVVGYNEQFF. The chain joins TRBV15 to TRBJ2-1; TRBD1 might be the D (6 bases). V lost 0 bases, J lost 4 bases, and 25 bases lay in between. Germline V lookup: CDR1 LNHNV, CDR2 YYDKDF (reference sequence). CDR3 length: 20 amino acids.

The table lists this clonotype with a few counts. This rearrangement joins TRBV6-1 to TRBJ1-1; possible D gene TRBD1, 6 bases. V lost 7 bases and J lost 4, with 22 bases in between. CDR1 MNHNS and CDR2 SASEGT come from the germline V gene. The CDR3 contains 16 residues. CDR3 nucleotides: TGTGCCAGCAATAAGAGAAGTGACGGGGGCGGCACTGAAGCTTTCTTT. This encodes CASNKRSDGGGTEAFF.

The CDR3 reads CASSIQGTNTEAFF. The CDR3 DNA follows: TGTGCCAGTAGCATACAGGGGACGAACACTGAAGCTTTCTTT. The rearrangement uses TRBV19 and TRBJ1-1; 7 bases map to TRBD1. V gave up 6 bases and J gave up 1 base; unmatched junction bases: 5. Germline loops: CDR1 LNHDA, CDR2 SQIVND (reference sequence). The CDR3 totals 14 residues.

The chain uses TRBV7-6 and TRBJ2-5; D ambiguous. Germline V gene lookup returns CDR1 SGHVS and CDR2 FNYEAQ. The CDR3 runs 13 residues. The ends were cut back, 5 bases at V and 5 bases at J, with 12 bases in the middle. CDR3 nucleotide sequence: TGTGCCAGCAGCCAAGATATACAGGAGACCCAGTACTTC. Its protein product is CASSQDIQETQYF.

The chain employs TRBV5-1 and TRBJ1-1; 8 nucleotides agree with TRBD1. CDR3 length: 16 amino acids. The V gene end was trimmed by 0 bases and the J gene end by 5 bases; junction bases not matched to a gene: 9. Germline V gene data show CDR1 as SGHRS and CDR2 as YFSETQ. The CDR3 nucleotides read TGCGCCAGCAGCTTGGCTACAGGGGGTAAGGGAACTGAAGCTTTCTTT. This codes for CASSLATGGKGTEAFF.

By sample fraction, this clonotype is medium-sized (0.01 to 0.1%). The chain couples TRBV27 to TRBJ1-5; D unclear. Germline CDR1 MNHEY, CDR2 SMNVEV (reference sequence). CDR3 length: 15 residues. Trimming took 2 bases from V and 3 from J, leaving 11 bases between them. The CDR3 coding sequence is TGTGCCAGCAGTTTAGGCCCAGCGAACAATCAGCCCCAGCATTTT. Protein sequence: CASSLGPANNQPQHF.

The V call is TRBV18, the J call TRBJ2-2; 7 bases line up with TRBD1. This CDR3 spans 16 amino acids. The trim removed 3 bases at V and 3 bases at J, leaving 7 bases unmatched. Germline loops: CDR1 KGHSH, CDR2 LQKENI. Here the CDR3 DNA reads TGTGCCAGCTCACCCCCTGACAGGGTCGACACCGGGGAGCTGTTTTTT. It yields the protein CASSPPDRVDTGELFF.

The V call is TRBV18, the J call TRBJ1-5, with 9 bases fitting TRBD1. In germline, CDR1 is KGHSH, CDR2 LQKENI. J gave up 3 bases and V 3 bases, and 6 bases lay outside the gene matches. The CDR3 runs 16 residues. The CDR3 here is CASSPGGQGLNQPQHF. DNA of the CDR3: TGTGCCAGCTCACCGGGGGGACAGGGACTCAATCAGCCCCAGCATTTT.

This chain links TRBV30 with TRBJ1-1, with D unresolved. This CDR3 has 13 amino acids. V dropped 2 bases and J dropped 1 base, with 8 bases sitting between them. Germline V gives CDR1 GTSNPN, CDR2 SVGIG (reference sequence). The CDR3 DNA reads TGTGCCTGGAGTAGCTCGCCGAACACTGAAGCTTTCTTT. Encoded protein: CAWSSSPNTEAFF.